Below, 9 T cell receptor beta chains from the same sample are listed, as sequenced in a study of T-cell memory formation after mild COVID-19. TCRdb reprocessed the 5' RACE reads via MiXCR and lists one record per CDR3 protein. The sample contains roughly 150,000 distinct CDR3 sequences, 14% of which appear only once. The material sequenced was PBMCs or a T cell subset sorted from them (not recorded which). All receptors derive from an adult woman who had mild COVID-19 (a few samples of this study predate the infection). Cell type and time point are not known.

This clonotype was observed a few times. The chain recombines TRBV7-6 with TRBJ2-3, with TRBD2 identical over 7 bases. The length of the CDR3 is 14 residues. The V segment lost 8 bases and the J segment 2 bases; nucleotides outside the gene matches: 7. Germline lookup yields CDR1 SGHVS and CDR2 FNYEAQ. CDR3 amino acids: CASGSGADTDTQYF. The CDR3 DNA sequence: TGTGCCAGCGGGAGCGGGGCAGACACAGATACGCAGTATTTT.

This clonotype was observed a handful of times. The chain combines TRBV7-7 with TRBJ2-7; D is perhaps TRBD1 (6 bases). V lost 4 bases and J lost 2, with 9 bases in between. The CDR3 is 13 residues long. The V gene's germline CDR1 is SSHAT and CDR2 FNYEAQ (reference sequence). The CDR3 reads CASSSDRTYEQYF. In DNA, the CDR3 is TGTGCCAGCAGCTCCGACAGGACCTACGAGCAGTACTTC.

V usage is TRBV18 and J usage is TRBJ2-5; D may be TRBD1 (5 bases). The germline V gene has CDR1 KGHSH and CDR2 LQKENI. V lost 2 bases, J lost 4 bases, and 17 bases lay in between. The CDR3 is 16 amino acids. The DNA of the CDR3 is TGTGCCAGCTCACCATTGGCCCAGGGTCGCGTAGAGACCCAGTACTTC. Protein product: CASSPLAQGRVETQYF.

This clonotype was counted between two and nine times. The CDR3: CASSPHEAVTSGTYEQYF. The CDR3 DNA reads TGTGCCAGCAGCCCCCACGAGGCGGTGACTAGCGGAACCTACGAGCAGTACTTC. This rearrangement joins TRBV4-2 to TRBJ2-7; TRBD2 matches at 9 bases. Looked up from germline, CDR1 is LGHNA and CDR2 is YNFKEQ. The CDR3 is made up of 18 amino acids. V shed 4 bases and J 2 bases; nucleotides not matched to a gene: 15.

This clonotype was picked up one time. The rearrangement joins TRBV29-1 to TRBJ2-3; no definite D call. This CDR3 region has 12 residues. The germline gives CDR1 SQVTM, CDR2 ANQGSEA. Trimming left V 4 bases short and J 0 bases short, with 5 bases between. CDR3 coding DNA: TGCAGCGTTGTCTATAGCACAGATACGCAGTATTTT. Residues: CSVVYSTDTQYF.

This clonotype was detected a few times. CDR3 amino acids: CASRGGTASTEAFF. In DNA form, the CDR3 reads TGTGCCAGTAGAGGGGGGACCGCTAGCACTGAAGCTTTCTTT. The J gene is TRBJ1-1, the V gene TRBV19, with a weak D call TRBD1 (6 bases). Trimming removed 6 bases at V and 4 bases at J, with 15 bases between. This CDR3 has 14 amino acids. Per germline, CDR1 LNHDA and CDR2 SQIVND (reference sequence).

This chain joins TRBV9 and TRBJ2-7, with 8 bases matching TRBD2. Per germline, CDR1 SGDLS and CDR2 YYNGEE. CDR3 size: 16 residues. Unmatched junction bases numbered 5, after V lost 0 bases and J lost 0 bases. The CDR3 reads CASSVDGSGGSYEQYF. As DNA, the CDR3 is TGTGCCAGCAGCGTAGACGGGAGCGGGGGCTCCTACGAGCAGTACTTC.

The rearrangement links TRBV12-3 or TRBV12-4 to TRBJ1-2, with unresolved D. Between the trimmed V and J ends, which lost 5 bases and 8 bases, there was a span of 15 bases. The CDR3 loop spans 13 amino acids. CDR3 coding DNA: TGTGCCAGCAGTGTTACATGGACGGAAGGCTACACCTTC. This encodes CASSVTWTEGYTF.

V and J are TRBV19 and TRBJ1-1; D gene unclear. Per germline, CDR1 LNHDA and CDR2 SQIVND (reference sequence). This CDR3 region has 15 residues. With 5 bases removed from V and 1 base from J, the gap between germline ends came to 14 bases. DNA of the CDR3: TGTGCCAGTAGTTTTTATATTGGGCAGAACACTGAAGCTTTCTTT. Its protein product is CASSFYIGQNTEAFF.